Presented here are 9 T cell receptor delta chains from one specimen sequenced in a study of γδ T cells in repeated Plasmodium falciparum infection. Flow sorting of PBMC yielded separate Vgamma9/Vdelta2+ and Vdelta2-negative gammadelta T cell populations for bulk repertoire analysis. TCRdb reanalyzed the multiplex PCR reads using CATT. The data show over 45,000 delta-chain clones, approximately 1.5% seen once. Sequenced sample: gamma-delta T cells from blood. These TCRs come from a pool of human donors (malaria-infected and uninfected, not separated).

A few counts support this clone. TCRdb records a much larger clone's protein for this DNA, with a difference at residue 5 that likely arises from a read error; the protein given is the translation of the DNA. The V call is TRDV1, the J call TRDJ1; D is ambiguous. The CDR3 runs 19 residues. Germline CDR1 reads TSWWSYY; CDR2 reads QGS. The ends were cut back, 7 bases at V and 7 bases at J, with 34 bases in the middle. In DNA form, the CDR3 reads TGTGCTCTTGCGCCAGCACTCCGTCTCGGGGCCCCTCCTGCGGGTAAACTCATCTTT. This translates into CALAPALRLGAPPAGKLIF.

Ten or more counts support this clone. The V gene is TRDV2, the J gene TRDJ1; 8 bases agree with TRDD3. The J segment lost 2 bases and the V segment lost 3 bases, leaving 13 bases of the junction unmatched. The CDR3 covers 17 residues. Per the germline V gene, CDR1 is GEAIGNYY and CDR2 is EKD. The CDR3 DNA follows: TGTGCCTGTGACCTTCTCCGGGGGATAGGGAGGACCGATAAACTCATCTTT. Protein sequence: CACDLLRGIGRTDKLIF.

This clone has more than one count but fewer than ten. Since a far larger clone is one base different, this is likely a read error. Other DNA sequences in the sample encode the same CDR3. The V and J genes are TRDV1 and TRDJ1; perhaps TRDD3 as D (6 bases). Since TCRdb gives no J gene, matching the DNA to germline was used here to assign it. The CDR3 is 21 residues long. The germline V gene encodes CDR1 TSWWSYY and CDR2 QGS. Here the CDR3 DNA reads TGTGCTCTCGGGGAACGGAGCTTCCCAGGCCTCCTGGGGACGGTAACCGATAAACTCATCTTT. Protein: CALGERSFPGLLGTVTDKLIF.

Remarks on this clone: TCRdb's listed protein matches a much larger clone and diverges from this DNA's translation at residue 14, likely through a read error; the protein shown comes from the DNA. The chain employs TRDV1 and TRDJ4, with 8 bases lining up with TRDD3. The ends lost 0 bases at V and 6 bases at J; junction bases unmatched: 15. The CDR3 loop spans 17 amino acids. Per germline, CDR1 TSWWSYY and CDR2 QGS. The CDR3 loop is CALGELSPTWDTGTLIF. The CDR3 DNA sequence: TGTGCTCTTGGGGAACTATCCCCTACCTGGGATACGGGAACCCTGATCTTT.

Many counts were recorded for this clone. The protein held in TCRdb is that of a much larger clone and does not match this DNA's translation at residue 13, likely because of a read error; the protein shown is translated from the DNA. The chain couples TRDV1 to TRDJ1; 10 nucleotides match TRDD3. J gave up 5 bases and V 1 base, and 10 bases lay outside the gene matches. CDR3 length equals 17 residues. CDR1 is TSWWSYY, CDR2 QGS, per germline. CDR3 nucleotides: TGTGCTCTTGGGGAACACCTAAGGGGGGATACGCTGGATAAACTCATCTTT. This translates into CALGEHLRGDTLDKLIF.

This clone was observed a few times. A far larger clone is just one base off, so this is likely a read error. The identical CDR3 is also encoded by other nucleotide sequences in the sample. CDR3 nucleotide sequence: TGTGCCTGTGACACTCTGGTGGGGGGGCCCACCGATAAACTCATCTTT. This sequence encodes CACDTLVGGPTDKLIF. The rearrangement links TRDV2 to TRDJ1; tentatively, D is TRDD3 (6 bases). The J gene, not given by TCRdb, was assigned here from a germline match of the nucleotide sequence. Germline V CDR1 and CDR2: GEAIGNYY, EKD. V lost 1 base and J lost 1, with 15 bases in between. The CDR3 covers 16 residues.

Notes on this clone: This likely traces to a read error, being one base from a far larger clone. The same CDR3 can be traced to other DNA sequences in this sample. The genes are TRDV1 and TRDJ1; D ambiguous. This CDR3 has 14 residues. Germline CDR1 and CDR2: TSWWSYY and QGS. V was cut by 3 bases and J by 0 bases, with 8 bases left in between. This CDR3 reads CALGERRYTDKLIF. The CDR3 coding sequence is TGTGCTCTTGGGGAGCGTCGGTACACCGATAAACTCATCTTT.

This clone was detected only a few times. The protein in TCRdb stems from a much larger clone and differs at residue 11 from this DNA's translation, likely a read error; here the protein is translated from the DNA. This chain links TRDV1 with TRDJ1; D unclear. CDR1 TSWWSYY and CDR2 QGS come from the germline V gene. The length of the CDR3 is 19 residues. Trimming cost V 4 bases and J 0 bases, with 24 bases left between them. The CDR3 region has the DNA TGTGCTCTTGGGGGCTCTACCCGTCGGGACAATACTTACACCGATAAACTCATCTTT. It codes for CALGGSTRRDNTYTDKLIF.

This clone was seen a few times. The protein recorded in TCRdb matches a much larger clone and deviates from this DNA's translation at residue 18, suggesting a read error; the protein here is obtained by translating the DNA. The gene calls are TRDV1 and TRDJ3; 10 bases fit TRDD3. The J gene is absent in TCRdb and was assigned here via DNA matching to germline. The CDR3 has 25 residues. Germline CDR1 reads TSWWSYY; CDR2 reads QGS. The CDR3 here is CALGELGTLLSLGDRSSRDTRQMFF. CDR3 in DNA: TGTGCTCTTGGGGAACTAGGGACTTTACTATCACTGGGGGATCGTAGCTCCCGGGACACCCGACAGATGTTTTTC.